A selection of T cell receptor beta chains follows, all from one sample in a study of cytomegalovirus exposure and HLA in healthy donors. The table came from immunoSEQ multiplex PCR; TCRdb's copy has only in-frame clones and leaves some out. This sample has 200,000 to 250,000 clones, with more than 70% found just once. The sequenced sample was PBMCs. The receptors stem from a human donor in good health. Both conserved end residues are trimmed from each CDR3.

J | V | CDR3
TRBJ2-6 | TRBV5-6 | ASSIDRGYGANVLT
TRBJ1-3 | TRBV2 | ASSEQGAGGNTIY
TRBJ2-1 | TRBV27 | ASSLRTSGSSYNEQF
TRBJ2-3 | TRBV2 | ASSRGETDTQY
TRBJ1-2 | TRBV10-3 | AISDQGLYGYT
TRBJ2-2 | TRBV19 | ASSILGQRVGELF
TRBJ2-5 | TRBV10-3 | AISGFLGGETQY
TRBJ1-1 | TRBV6-5 | ASRKRTGTNTEAF
TRBJ1-3 | TRBV6-1 | ASSDSGQGTNTIY
TRBJ2-6 | TRBV6-1 | ASRPGDSGANVLT
TRBJ2-5 | TRBV29-1 | SARPGRETQY
TRBJ2-3 | TRBV12-5 | ASGLALDTITDTQY
TRBJ2-7 | TRBV9 | ASSVGWGPYEQY
TRBJ2-3 | TRBV5-4 | ASSLVVGGGSTDTQY
TRBJ2-1 | TRBV4-2 | ASSHLSSGPNEQF
TRBJ2-1 | TRBV7-7 | ASSGGDGSGRAGVNEQF
TRBJ1-5 | TRBV2 | ASSQGQGGRSNQPQH
TRBJ2-1 | TRBV5-8 | ASSLAGEAFGNEQF
TRBJ2-4 | TRBV7-9 | ASSLVRLAGLGNIQY
TRBJ1-5 | TRBV7-8 | ASSSEGQPQH
TRBJ1-1 | TRBV28 | ASQENTEAF
TRBJ1-2 | TRBV19 | ASSIARYGYT
TRBJ2-7 | TRBV7-9 | ASSPMLTGGYEQY
TRBJ2-2 | TRBV2 | ASTTSGTGELF
TRBJ2-5 | TRBV5-6 | ASSHRVKTQY
TRBJ1-2 | TRBV6-6 | ASSQYGYT
TRBJ1-2 | TRBV4-2 | ASSPSGQGFNYGYT
TRBJ2-7 | TRBV28 | ASSPRAGGGYEQY
TRBJ2-3 | TRBV9 | ASSVEGSQDTQY
TRBJ2-5 | TRBV28 | ASSLFLGTGSGETQY
TRBJ2-7 | TRBV11-2 | VVRNPVGYEQY